The present T cell receptor beta chain was sequenced within a study of T cells in Graves' hyperthyroidism and ophthalmopathy. As for the study in general: Staff took peripheral blood when the initial diagnosis was made, before any treatment began.

The source material, RNA transcripts, was used to amplify TCR beta CDR3 regions. The HTBI set primed first-round TCR CDR3 RT-PCR. TCRdb used MiXCR to reprocess the multiplex PCR reads, holding one entry per CDR3 protein. The sample shows fewer than 900,000 distinct CDR3 sequences, about 16% of them seen only once. The germline V gene has CDR1 MNHNS and CDR2 SASEGT. The CDR3 has 15 residues. Between the trimmed V and J ends, which lost 5 bases and 2 bases, there was a span of 16 bases. This clonotype was counted between two and nine times. Its specificity is unknown. Patients were excluded for uncontrolled infection, other autoimmune disease, pregnancy or lactation. General study points: Ophthalmopathy stood apart from stable hyperthyroidism in a 13 V-J model.

Sequencing was carried out using blood. The TCR was taken from a man younger than 35 with Graves' hyperthyroidism. This chain connects TRBV6-1 to TRBJ2-7; D assignment may be TRBD1 or TRBD2 (5 bases each). The CDR3 DNA reads as TGTGCCAGCAGTTCCCGGGACGAAGTACCCTACGAGCAGTACTTC. Protein sequence: CASSSRDEVPYEQYF.